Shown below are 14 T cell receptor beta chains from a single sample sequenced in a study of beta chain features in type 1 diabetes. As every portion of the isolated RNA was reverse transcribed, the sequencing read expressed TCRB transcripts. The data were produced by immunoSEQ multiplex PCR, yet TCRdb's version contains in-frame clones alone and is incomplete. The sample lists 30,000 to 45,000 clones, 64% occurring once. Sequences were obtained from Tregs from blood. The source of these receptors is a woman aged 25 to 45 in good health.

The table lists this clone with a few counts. CDR3 sequence (DNA): TGTGCCAGCAGCGTAGGGACTAGCGGCAACCAGGATACGCAGTATTTT. The encoded protein is CASSVGTSGNQDTQYF. The chain recombines TRBV9 with TRBJ2-3; 10 nucleotides line up with TRBD2. Germline trimming cut 0 bases from V and 6 bases from J; bases unmatched to any gene: 7. Germline-derived CDR1 and CDR2 are SGDLS and YYNGEE. CDR3 length: 16 residues.

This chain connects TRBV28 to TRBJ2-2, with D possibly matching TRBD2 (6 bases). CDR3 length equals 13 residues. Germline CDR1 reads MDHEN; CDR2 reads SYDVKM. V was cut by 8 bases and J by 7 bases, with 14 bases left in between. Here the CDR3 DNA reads TGTGCCAGCGAGAAGTGGGAGGTCGGGGAGCTGTTTTTT. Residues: CASEKWEVGELFF.

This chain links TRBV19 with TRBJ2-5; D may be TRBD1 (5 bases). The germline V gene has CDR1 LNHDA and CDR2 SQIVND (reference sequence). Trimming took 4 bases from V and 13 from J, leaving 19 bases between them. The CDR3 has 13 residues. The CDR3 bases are TGTGCCAGTAGTAGCGGAGACAGCCTCCGGCGGTACTTC. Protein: CASSSGDSLRRYF.

The CDR3 region has the DNA TGTGCCTGGAGTGTTCTGTCAGTTGTCTATGGCTACACCTTC. Its translation is CAWSVLSVVYGYTF. This chain joins TRBV30 and TRBJ1-2; no firm D call. This CDR3 is 14 amino acids long. Germline V gene data show CDR1 as GTSNPN and CDR2 as SVGIG (reference sequence). Trimming took 0 bases from V and 4 from J, leaving 12 bases between them.

CDR3 protein: CASSYWDSEGYTF. The DNA for the CDR3 is TGTGCCAGCAGTTATTGGGACAGTGAAGGCTACACCTTC. The chain recombines TRBV27 with TRBJ1-2, with TRBD1 matching 7 bases. The CDR3 contains 13 residues. Germline V gene sequence: CDR1 MNHEY, CDR2 SMNVEV (reference sequence). The trim removed 4 bases at V and 8 bases at J, leaving 7 bases unmatched.

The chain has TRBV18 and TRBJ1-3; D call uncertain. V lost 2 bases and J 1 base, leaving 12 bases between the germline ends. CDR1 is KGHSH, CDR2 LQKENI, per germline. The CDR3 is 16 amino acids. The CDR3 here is CASSPYTARSGNTIYF. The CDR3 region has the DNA TGTGCCAGCTCACCATACACAGCAAGATCTGGAAACACCATATATTTT.

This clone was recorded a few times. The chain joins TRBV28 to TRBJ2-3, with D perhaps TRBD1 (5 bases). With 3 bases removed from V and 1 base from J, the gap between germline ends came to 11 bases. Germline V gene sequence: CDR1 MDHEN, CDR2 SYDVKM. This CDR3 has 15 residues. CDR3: CASSLGLPGTDTQYF. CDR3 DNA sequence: TGTGCCAGCAGTTTGGGGCTACCTGGCACAGATACGCAGTATTTT.

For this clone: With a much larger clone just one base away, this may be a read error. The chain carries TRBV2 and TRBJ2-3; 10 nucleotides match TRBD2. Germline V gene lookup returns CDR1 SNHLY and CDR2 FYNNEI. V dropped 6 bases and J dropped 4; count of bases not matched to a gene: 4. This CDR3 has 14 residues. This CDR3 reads CASSPGLAADTQYF. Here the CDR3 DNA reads TGTGCCAGCAGCCCCGGACTAGCGGCAGATACGCAGTATTTT.

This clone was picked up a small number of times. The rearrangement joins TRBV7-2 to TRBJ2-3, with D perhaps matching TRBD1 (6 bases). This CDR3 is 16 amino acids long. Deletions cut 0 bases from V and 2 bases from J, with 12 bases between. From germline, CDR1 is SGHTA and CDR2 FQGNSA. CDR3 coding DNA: TGTGCCAGCAGCTTAGCGTTTCGGACAGTCACAGATACGCAGTATTTT. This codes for CASSLAFRTVTDTQYF.

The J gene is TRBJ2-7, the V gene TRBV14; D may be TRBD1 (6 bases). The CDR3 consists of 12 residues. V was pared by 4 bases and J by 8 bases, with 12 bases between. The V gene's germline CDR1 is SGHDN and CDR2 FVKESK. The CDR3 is CASSPQGIKQYF. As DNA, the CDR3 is TGTGCCAGCAGCCCCCAGGGGATTAAGCAGTACTTC.

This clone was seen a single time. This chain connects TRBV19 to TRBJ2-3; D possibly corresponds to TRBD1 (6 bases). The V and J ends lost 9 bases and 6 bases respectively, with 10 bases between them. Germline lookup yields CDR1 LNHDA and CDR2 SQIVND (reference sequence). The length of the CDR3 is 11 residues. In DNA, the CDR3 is TGTGCCAGCCGGACAGTGGATACGCAGTATTTT. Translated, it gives CASRTVDTQYF.

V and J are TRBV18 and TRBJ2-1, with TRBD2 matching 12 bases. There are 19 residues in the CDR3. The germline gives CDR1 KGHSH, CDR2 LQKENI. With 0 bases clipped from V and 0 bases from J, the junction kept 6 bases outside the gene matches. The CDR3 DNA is TGTGCCAGCTCACCACCGGGGCTAGCGGGAGGGGCCTCCTACAATGAGCAGTTCTTC. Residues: CASSPPGLAGGASYNEQFF. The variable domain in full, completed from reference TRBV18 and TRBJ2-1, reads NAGVMQNPRHLVRRRGQEARLRCSPMKGHSHVYWYRQLPEEGLKFMVYLQKENIIDESGMPKERFSAEFPKEGPSILRIQQVVRGDSAAYFCASSPPGLAGGASYNEQFFGPGTRLTVL.

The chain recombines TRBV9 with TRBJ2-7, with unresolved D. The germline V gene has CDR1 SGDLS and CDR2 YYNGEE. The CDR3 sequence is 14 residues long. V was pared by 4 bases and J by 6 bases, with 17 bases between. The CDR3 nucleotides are TGTGCCAGCAGCCCCGCATCACTCCTTGGCGAGCAGTACTTC. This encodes CASSPASLLGEQYF.

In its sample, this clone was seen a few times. CDR3 in DNA: TGCGCCAGCAGCCAAGGCCGCCAGGGGGTCGGGTGGAACACTGAAGCTTTCTTT. Its protein is CASSQGRQGVGWNTEAFF. The chain carries TRBV4-1 and TRBJ1-1; 7 bases line up with TRBD1. This CDR3 contains 18 residues. The V gene's germline CDR1 is MGHRA and CDR2 YSYEKL. With 1 base clipped from V and 1 base from J, the junction kept 12 bases outside the gene matches.